This T cell receptor (beta chain) emerged from a study of radiation and T cells in renal cell carcinoma. Time point here: baseline pretreatment blood. Treatment: 15 Gy SBRT to primary tumor, nephrectomy 4 weeks later. Profiling relied on immunoSEQ multiplex PCR, and the TCRdb table lists in-frame clones only, not all of them. In the table there are about 140,000 clones, over 65% of which are singletons. The trim removed 6 bases at V and 7 bases at J, leaving 12 bases unmatched. Per the germline V gene, CDR1 is SNHLY and CDR2 is FYNNEI. This CDR3 region has 15 residues. The receptor was derived from a woman aged 45-59 years with renal cell carcinoma. The sequencing here drew on blood, taken from a patient whose treatment included radiotherapy and nephrectomy. V is TRBV2 and J is TRBJ2-7; TRBD2 matches 10 bases. The CDR3, as DNA: TGTGCCAGCAGAGGCTCTAGCGGGGGCACCGGGGAGCAGTACTTC. Translation gives CASRGSSGGTGEQYF.